The present entry profiles one T cell receptor beta chain with its context. The source of the sample is a study of T cell responses to AZD1222 COVID-19 vaccine. Data came from immunoSEQ multiplex PCR; TCRdb stores just in-frame clones and leaves some out. The sample has approximately 170,000 clones, approximately 90% seen once. V was shortened by 8 bases and J by 9 bases, with 17 bases between the two germline ends. CDR1 MNHEY and CDR2 SVGAGI come from the germline V gene. The CDR3 length is 14 residues. The source material was peripheral blood, sampled on day 0 of AZD1222 vaccination. The chain is built from TRBV6-5 and TRBJ1-6; D may be TRBD1 (6 bases). The clonotype originates from an adult in good health. Here the CDR3 DNA reads TGTGCCAGCCGCACCGGGACAACGGGTTCACCCCTCCACTTT. Translated, it gives CASRTGTTGSPLHF.